This T cell receptor (beta chain) was sequenced for a study of cytomegalovirus exposure and HLA in healthy donors. Measured with immunoSEQ multiplex PCR; TCRdb has only the in-frame clones, and not every one. The sample yields under 250,000 clones, roughly 84% seen once. V lost 0 bases and J 9 bases, leaving 18 bases between the germline ends. The CDR3 is 15 amino acids. From germline, CDR1 is SGHRS and CDR2 YFSETQ. The origin of this receptor is a man between 18 and 29 years old in good health and CMV-seropositive. The chain uses TRBV5-1 and TRBJ1-1; possibly TRBD1 for D (5 bases). The sample comprised PBMCs. The CDR3 DNA follows: TGCGCCAGCAGCTTGGAGGGTGGGGGAGCGGGAAAAGCTTTCTTT. Translated: CASSLEGGGAGKAFF.